Below, 21 T cell receptor beta chains from the same sample are listed, as sequenced in a study of memory CD4+ T cells and cytomegalovirus serostatus. The sort gate was single viable CD3+CD4+CD8-CD45RO+ cells for memory CD4+ T cells. TCRdb keeps only in-frame clones here, not all; method: immunoSEQ multiplex PCR. The sample has 80,000 to 100,000 clones; roughly 80% are singletons. Sequencing was done on a sample of memory CD4+ T cells from blood. The receptors were sampled from an adult in good health and CMV-seropositive.

DNA for the CDR3: TGTGCCAGCAGCGGAACACAGGCGAACACTGAAGCTTTCTTT. This encodes CASSGTQANTEAFF. The J gene is TRBJ1-1, the V gene TRBV5-4, with D maybe TRBD1 (5 bases). Germline assignment: CDR1 SGHNT and CDR2 YYREEE (reference sequence). This CDR3 comprises 14 residues. The V gene lost 4 bases and the J gene lost 1 base, with 11 bases spanning the gap.

The V call is TRBV28, the J call TRBJ2-3, with D unclear. This CDR3 contains 15 residues. Trimming left V 2 bases short and J 2 bases short, with 11 bases between. CDR1 and CDR2 from the germline V gene are MDHEN and SYDVKM. In nucleotides, the CDR3 is TGTGCCAGCAGTTTAGTGTCCGGGCCCACAGATACGCAGTATTTT. Protein product: CASSLVSGPTDTQYF.

This chain joins TRBV28 and TRBJ1-1, with TRBD1 as a possible D gene (6 bases). Germline loops: CDR1 MDHEN, CDR2 SYDVKM. V was trimmed by 6 bases and J by 0 bases, leaving 11 bases between them. This CDR3 is 14 amino acids long. In DNA, the CDR3 is TGTGCCAGCAGCCTACGGACAGTGAACACTGAAGCTTTCTTT. Protein sequence: CASSLRTVNTEAFF.

This chain uses TRBV5-6 with TRBJ2-1; TRBD2 matches 7 bases. This CDR3 has 15 residues. The germline V gene has CDR1 SGHDT and CDR2 YYEEEE. Trimming took 7 bases from V and 8 from J; bases not matched to a gene: 15. The CDR3 spells CASLNRLAGSDEQFF. Written as DNA, the CDR3 is TGTGCCAGCCTAAACCGACTAGCTGGATCGGATGAGCAGTTCTTC.

The V and J genes are TRBV6-1 and TRBJ2-1; D uncertain. The CDR3 is made up of 15 amino acids. Germline values: CDR1 MNHNS, CDR2 SASEGT. V was clipped by 2 bases and J by 5 bases, with 13 bases between them. CDR3: CASSEMVTVNNEQFF. The CDR3 DNA sequence: TGTGCCAGCAGTGAAATGGTGACCGTTAACAATGAGCAGTTCTTC.

The chain employs TRBV29-1 and TRBJ1-2; 8 bases fit TRBD1. This CDR3 has 11 amino acids. V was clipped by 4 bases and J by 10 bases; unmatched bases: 5. Germline CDR1 reads SQVTM; CDR2 reads ANQGSEA. The CDR3 spells CSVAQGADYTF. In DNA form, the CDR3 reads TGCAGCGTTGCGCAGGGGGCTGACTACACCTTC.

The chain joins TRBV30 to TRBJ2-2, with D possibly being TRBD1 (5 bases). The CDR3 contains 13 residues. V shed 3 bases and J shed 4 bases, with 9 bases lying between them. The V gene's germline CDR1 is GTSNPN and CDR2 SVGIG (reference sequence). The CDR3 spells CAWRGQSTGELFF. The DNA of the CDR3 is TGTGCCTGGAGGGGGCAGAGCACCGGGGAGCTGTTTTTT.

The chain recombines TRBV5-1 with TRBJ2-5; no firm D call. Germline CDR1 and CDR2: SGHRS and YFSETQ. The CDR3 is 13 amino acids. The V end lost 2 bases, the J end lost 1 base, and 6 bases lay between the germline ends. CDR3 sequence reads: CASSLRGQETQYF. In DNA, the CDR3 is TGCGCCAGCAGCTTAAGAGGCCAAGAGACCCAGTACTTC.

The chain recombines TRBV4-3 with TRBJ2-3; weak D call: TRBD1 (6 bases). Trimming cost V 0 bases and J 6 bases, with 16 bases left between them. The CDR3 runs to 16 residues. Germline CDR1 reads LGHNA; CDR2 reads YSLEER. The CDR3 DNA is TGCGCCAGCAGCCAAGAAGGGGTGGGGGCGTCCGATACGCAGTATTTT. This sequence encodes CASSQEGVGASDTQYF.

This sequence joins TRBV20-1 and TRBJ1-2; D remains ambiguous. CDR1 and CDR2 from the germline V gene are DFQATT and SNEGSKA (reference sequence). V lost 3 bases, J lost 4 bases, and 6 bases lay in between. This CDR3 has 11 residues. CDR3 bases: TGCAGTGCTAGGAGGAGCTATGGCTACACCTTC. This codes for CSARRSYGYTF.

The chain recombines TRBV5-4 with TRBJ2-5, with D possibly being TRBD2 (7 bases). CDR3 size: 15 residues. Deletions cut 4 bases from V and 1 base from J, with 14 bases between. Germline V lookup: CDR1 SGHNT, CDR2 YYREEE (reference sequence). The CDR3 DNA reads as TGTGCCAGCAGCCGCGGCGGGGGCATCCAAGAGACCCAGTACTTC. Translating it yields CASSRGGGIQETQYF.

The chain is built from TRBV5-1 and TRBJ1-2, with no clear D. This CDR3 comprises 12 residues. The germline CDR1 and CDR2 sequences are SGHRS and YFSETQ. The germline V and J ends were trimmed by 5 bases and 8 bases, with 13 bases remaining between them. In DNA form, the CDR3 reads TGCGCCAGCAGTCCATGGCAGGACGGCTACACCTTC. Protein sequence: CASSPWQDGYTF.

The J gene is TRBJ2-3, the V gene TRBV9; D gene uncertain. The CDR3 has 14 amino acids. Germline CDR1 and CDR2: SGDLS and YYNGEE. Trimming pared 1 base from V and 4 bases from J, leaving 10 bases between. The CDR3 DNA follows: TGTGCCAGCAGCGTACATAGGGCCGCAGATACGCAGTATTTT. Amino acid sequence: CASSVHRAADTQYF.

This rearrangement joins TRBV28 to TRBJ2-7; D may be TRBD2 (6 bases). CDR3 length: 13 amino acids. The germline V and J ends were trimmed by 4 bases and 2 bases, with 9 bases remaining between them. Germline V gives CDR1 MDHEN, CDR2 SYDVKM. CDR3 amino acids: CASSSGDPYEQYF. The DNA of the CDR3 is TGTGCCAGCAGTTCGGGGGACCCCTACGAGCAGTACTTC.

The chain employs TRBV2 and TRBJ2-7, with D uncertain. Germline loops: CDR1 SNHLY, CDR2 FYNNEI. The V and J ends lost 6 bases and 2 bases respectively, with 2 bases between them. The CDR3 length is 10 residues. The CDR3 bases are TGTGCCAGCAGGGCCTACGAGCAGTACTTC. It specifies CASRAYEQYF.

The rearrangement uses TRBV4-1 and TRBJ1-3; TRBD1 is a possible D gene (6 bases). With 0 bases removed from V and 4 bases from J, the gap between germline ends came to 13 bases. CDR1 is MGHRA, CDR2 YSYEKL, per germline. This CDR3 comprises 16 residues. The CDR3, as DNA: TGCGCCAGCAGCCAAGACCCGGGGGCGAAGGGAAACACCATATATTTT. It yields the protein CASSQDPGAKGNTIYF.

About this clone itself: A read error may produce the germline difference seen at one junction end. CDR3 DNA sequence: TGTGCCAGCAGCGTAGCCGGACAGGGTCTATTCTACGAGCAGTACTTC. As protein: CASSVAGQGLFYEQYF. V gene TRBV7-2 combines with J gene TRBJ2-7; TRBD1 aligns across 8 bases. The CDR3 totals 16 residues. CDR1 and CDR2 (germline): SGHTA, FQGNSA.

The genes are TRBV27 and TRBJ2-2, with a tentative D call TRBD1 (5 bases). V was cut by 3 bases and J by 5 bases, with 13 bases left in between. Per the germline V gene, CDR1 is MNHEY and CDR2 is SMNVEV (reference sequence). There are 15 residues in the CDR3. The CDR3 DNA reads as TGTGCCAGCAGTTTGGACGTAGGGGTAACCGGGGAGCTGTTTTTT. Translation: CASSLDVGVTGELFF.

The rearrangement joins TRBV28 to TRBJ1-5, with D perhaps TRBD1 (6 bases). V lost 4 bases and J 2 bases, leaving 9 bases between the germline ends. The CDR3 spans 14 residues. From germline, CDR1 is MDHEN and CDR2 SYDVKM. The CDR3 DNA reads as TGTGCCAGCAGTTCCGCAGGGGGCAATCAGCCCCAGCATTTT. It translates to CASSSAGGNQPQHF.

This chain links TRBV7-9 with TRBJ1-4; 7 bases match TRBD1. Per the germline V gene, CDR1 is SEHNR and CDR2 is FQNEAQ (reference sequence). CDR3 size: 14 residues. With V trimmed by 5 bases and J by 3 bases, 3 bases remained unmatched. The CDR3 sequence is CASSRGTANEKLFF. The CDR3 nucleotides are TGTGCCAGCAGCCGCGGGACAGCTAATGAAAAACTGTTTTTT. The full variable domain, its missing parts supplied by reference TRBV7-9 and TRBJ1-4, is DTGVSQNPRHKITKRGQNVTFRCDPISEHNRLYWYRQTLGQGPEFLTYFQNEAQLEKSRLLSDRFSAERPKGSFSTLEIQRTEQGDSAMYLCASSRGTANEKLFFGSGTQLSVL.

The chain couples TRBV7-2 to TRBJ2-7; unclear D gene. V lost 3 bases, J lost 0 bases, and 9 bases lay in between. Germline CDR1 is SGHTA and CDR2 is FQGNSA. The CDR3 runs 14 residues. The CDR3 DNA reads TGTGCCAGCAGCTTTGACTGGAACTCCTACGAGCAGTACTTC. Translation gives CASSFDWNSYEQYF. The full variable domain, in which reference TRBV7-2 and TRBJ2-7 provide the parts outside the CDR3, is GAGVSQSPSNKVTEKGKDVELRCDPISGHTALYWYRQSLGQGLEFLIYFQGNSAPDKSGLPSDRFSAERTGGSVSTLTIQRTQQEDSAVYLCASSFDWNSYEQYFGPGTRLTVT.